The entry below gives a single T cell receptor (beta chain) sequence along with its context. These data are taken from a study of blood T cell repertoires in COVID-19. Background on the study: Samples came from the United States, Italy and Spain, spanning acute and convalescent COVID-19.

Deletions cut 7 bases from V and 1 base from J, with 9 bases between. The CDR3 contains 13 residues. The germline gives CDR1 SGHRS, CDR2 YFSETQ. Seattle participants joined during active infection and were tracked over time. In the original workflow: Reference gene primer amplification in the assay estimated nucleated cell counts. Generated by immunoSEQ multiplex PCR, the TCRdb table keeps only in-frame clones and is missing some. That table furnishes V, J and clone size, whereas the DNA furnished D and trimming. The sample has around 210,000 clones, around 85% seen once; the top ten hold 4.5% to 6%. This clonotype originated in a man in his fifties or sixties with COVID-19, enrolled during active disease. The sample comprised peripheral blood. The J gene is TRBJ1-5, the V gene TRBV5-1, with a tentative D call TRBD1 (6 bases). The CDR3 DNA sequence: TGCGCCAGCGCCAGGGGCAGCAATCAGCCCCAGCATTTT. Translation gives CASARGSNQPQHF.